The 13 T cell receptor beta chains below all came from one sample that was sequenced in a study of OX40 agonist ivuxolimab in advanced cancers. Repertoires were generated with immunoSEQ multiplex PCR, while TCRdb's copy carries only in-frame clones and drops some. The sample has 76,000 or so clones; about 88% are singletons. This sample comprised CD4+ or CD8+ T cells sorted from blood, obtained in a trial of the OX40 agonist ivuxolimab. Receptor source: an adult with an advanced solid tumor such as melanoma, head and neck, liver or kidney cancer.

This sequence joins TRBV7-8 and TRBJ2-1; 12 nucleotides line up with TRBD1. V gave up 1 base and J gave up 6 bases; unmatched junction bases: 13. Germline lookup yields CDR1 SGHVS and CDR2 FQNEAQ. This CDR3 spans 19 amino acids. DNA for the CDR3: TGTGCCAGCAGCTTAGGGGTAATAGGGGACAGGGGGCGCGTCAATGAGCAGTTCTTC. This codes for CASSLGVIGDRGRVNEQFF.

The gene calls are TRBV27 and TRBJ1-2; no clear D gene. Trimming left V 6 bases short and J 1 base short, with 15 bases between. Germline assignment: CDR1 MNHEY and CDR2 SMNVEV (reference sequence). CDR3 length equals 15 residues. CDR3 coding DNA: TGTGCCAGCAGCCCACAGAGTCCTATTAACTATGGCTACACCTTC. This translates into CASSPQSPINYGYTF.

The chain employs TRBV18 and TRBJ2-1; the D call may be TRBD1 or TRBD2 (5 bases each). The CDR3 loop spans 13 amino acids. The germline V gene encodes CDR1 KGHSH and CDR2 LQKENI. Trimming removed 3 bases from V and 10 bases from J, with 13 bases in between. As DNA, the CDR3 is TGTGCCAGCTCACCCCGCAACCGGGACGAGCAGTTCTTC. Translation gives CASSPRNRDEQFF.

The chain is built from TRBV18 and TRBJ2-1, with 9 positions matching TRBD1. The CDR3 sequence is 15 residues long. CDR1 and CDR2 (germline): KGHSH, LQKENI. The trim removed 5 bases at V and 3 bases at J, leaving 5 bases unmatched. CDR3 region: CASSYGTGSYNEQFF. Written as DNA, the CDR3 is TGTGCCAGCTCATACGGGACAGGGAGCTACAATGAGCAGTTCTTC.

The chain employs TRBV6-1 and TRBJ2-7; 8 bases agree with TRBD2. This CDR3 has 14 amino acids. Germline CDR1 reads MNHNS; CDR2 reads SASEGT. The trim removed 7 bases at V and 1 base at J, leaving 6 bases unmatched. The CDR3 DNA reads as TGTGCCAGCACCTCGGGGGGGGAGTCCTACGAGCAGTACTTC. The encoded protein is CASTSGGESYEQYF.

The chain employs TRBV5-8 and TRBJ2-1; unclear D gene. The V end was cut by 2 bases, the J end by 9 bases, with 12 bases between. The length of the CDR3 is 13 residues. Germline CDR1 is SGHTS and CDR2 is YDEGEE. CDR3 protein: CASSFSWSTEQFF. Here the CDR3 DNA reads TGTGCCAGCAGCTTTTCTTGGTCGACTGAGCAGTTCTTC.

The rearrangement joins TRBV2 to TRBJ2-7; D might be TRBD1 (6 bases). Trimming cost V 8 bases and J 1 base, with 9 bases left between them. Per germline, CDR1 SNHLY and CDR2 FYNNEI. This CDR3 is 12 amino acids long. CDR3 sequence: CASGGQSYEQYF. CDR3 bases: TGTGCCAGCGGGGGACAATCCTACGAGCAGTACTTC.

The rearrangement links TRBV30 to TRBJ2-7; no clear D. V lost 1 base and J 3 bases, leaving 13 bases between the germline ends. Germline-derived CDR1 and CDR2 are GTSNPN and SVGIG (reference sequence). The CDR3 has 14 amino acids. The CDR3 reads CAWSGTDNFYEQYF. The DNA for the CDR3 is TGTGCCTGGAGTGGGACCGATAATTTCTACGAGCAGTACTTC.

In this sample, this clone turned up once. The chain combines TRBV29-1 with TRBJ2-7; 12 bases fit TRBD1. CDR1 SQVTM and CDR2 ANQGSEA come from the germline V gene. V lost 2 bases and J lost 5; bases outside the gene matches: 7. The CDR3 totals 15 residues. Written as DNA, the CDR3 is TGCAGCGTTGAAAGTAGGGACAGGGGGCGCGACGAGCAGTACTTC. Translated, it gives CSVESRDRGRDEQYF.

The chain recombines TRBV28 with TRBJ1-1, with unresolved D. CDR3 size: 13 residues. V lost 3 bases and J lost 8, with 13 bases in between. The germline V gene encodes CDR1 MDHEN and CDR2 SYDVKM. Written as DNA, the CDR3 is TGTGCCAGCAGTTTTTTCGGGATTAGCGAAGCTTTCTTT. Protein sequence: CASSFFGISEAFF.

This clone showed up just once. The chain links TRBV4-2 to TRBJ2-1, with a tentative D call TRBD2 (6 bases). Between the trimmed V and J ends, which lost 0 bases and 2 bases, there was a span of 14 bases. This CDR3 has 17 residues. Germline CDR1 LGHNA, CDR2 YNFKEQ. The CDR3 sequence is CASSQDEAGPTYNEQFF. Written as DNA, the CDR3 is TGTGCCAGCAGCCAAGATGAGGCGGGACCGACCTACAATGAGCAGTTCTTC.

J is TRBJ2-5 and V is TRBV7-3, with a possible D match to TRBD2 (6 bases). The CDR3 extends over 13 amino acids. V was clipped by 4 bases and J by 4 bases, with 10 bases between them. Germline V CDR1 and CDR2: SGHTA, FQGTGA. The CDR3 loop is CASSSGSGETQYF. The CDR3 DNA follows: TGTGCCAGCAGCTCAGGTAGCGGAGAGACCCAGTACTTC. The full variable domain, in which reference TRBV7-3 and TRBJ2-5 provide the parts outside the CDR3, is GAGVSQTPSNKVTEKGKYVELRCDPISGHTALYWYRQSLGQGPEFLIYFQGTGAADDSGLPNDRFFAVRPEGSVSTLKIQRTERGDSAVYLCASSSGSGETQYFGPGTRLLVL.

The chain links TRBV6-1 to TRBJ1-5; 10 nucleotides line up with TRBD1. The V gene's germline CDR1 is MNHNS and CDR2 SASEGT. After removal of 3 bases from V and 7 bases from J, the junction contained 9 bases not matched to a gene. The CDR3 extends over 16 amino acids. This CDR3 reads CASSDLRQGAHQPQHF. Here the CDR3 DNA reads TGTGCCAGCAGTGATCTCCGACAGGGGGCGCACCAGCCCCAGCATTTT.